These T cell receptor beta chains were read from a single sample in a study of cytomegalovirus exposure and HLA in healthy donors. Measured with immunoSEQ multiplex PCR; TCRdb has only the in-frame clones, and not every one. The profile shows around 160,000 clones, 85% to 90% of them singletons. The sequenced sample consisted of PBMCs. These receptors were obtained from a man younger than 30 in good health and CMV-seronegative. Each CDR3 is given with its conserved first and last residue. The D gene is left open where the match is weak. For some rows the clone size is stated as once, few or many, or as a class when expanded; others skip it.

CDR3nt,CDR3aa,j_gene,abundance,d_gene,v_gene
TGTGCCAGCAGCCCGGGGTATTCACCCCTCCACTTT,CASSPGYSPLHF,TRBJ1-6,NA,NA,TRBV5-4
TGCGCCAGCAGCCAACTGGCAGGGCTCAACTATGGCTACACCTTC,CASSQLAGLNYGYTF,TRBJ1-2,NA,NA,TRBV4-1
TGTGCCTGGAGGGAGTACAATGAGCAGTTCTTC,CAWREYNEQFF,TRBJ2-1,once,NA,TRBV30
TGTGCCAGCAGCAGAGCAGGGGGATCGCCAGAGACCCAGTACTTC,CASSRAGGSPETQYF,TRBJ2-5,NA,TRBD1,TRBV27
TGTGCCAGCAGCTCCCAGGACAGGGGCGTGAGCAATCAGCCCCAGCATTTT,CASSSQDRGVSNQPQHF,TRBJ1-5,once,TRBD1,TRBV5-6
TGCGCCAGCAGCTTTAGCGGAGTGGCAGATACGCAGTATTTT,CASSFSGVADTQYF,TRBJ2-3,once,NA,TRBV5-1
TGTGCCAGCAGTTACTCAAACCAGGGTAGTAGTGAGCAGTTCTTC,CASSYSNQGSSEQFF,TRBJ2-1,NA,NA,TRBV6-5
TGTGCCAGCAGCTTGGGACAGGGAGCTTTCTTT,CASSLGQGAFF,TRBJ1-1,NA,TRBD1,TRBV7-9
TGCGCCAGCAGCCAGACAGGGGTTGAGCAGTTCTTC,CASSQTGVEQFF,TRBJ2-1,NA,TRBD1,TRBV4-1
TGTGCCAGCTCACCACAAACAGACAGTGCCTCTGGAAACACCATATATTTT,CASSPQTDSASGNTIYF,TRBJ1-3,NA,NA,TRBV18
TGTGCCAGCACCCTGGCGGCAAAGCGCACAGATACGCAGTATTTT,CASTLAAKRTDTQYF,TRBJ2-3,NA,NA,TRBV28
TGCGCTGTGGGACTCTACAATGAGCAGTTCTTC,CAVGLYNEQFF,TRBJ2-1,once,NA,TRBV29-1
TGTGCCAGCAGCCCGGGTGGCGGGGAGCTGTTTTTT,CASSPGGGELFF,TRBJ2-2,NA,NA,TRBV6-6
TGTGCCAGCAGTTCGGGGTATGCTAGCACAGATACGCAGTATTTT,CASSSGYASTDTQYF,TRBJ2-3,NA,NA,TRBV27
TGTGCCAGCAGTTTAAGGACTAGCGCGAACACCGGGGAGCTGTTTTTT,CASSLRTSANTGELFF,TRBJ2-2,NA,TRBD2,TRBV27
TGTGCCAGTAACCCCCGACCAGGGGTCCCCGGGGAGCTGTTTTTT,CASNPRPGVPGELFF,TRBJ2-2,few,NA,TRBV19
TGTGCCAGCAGTTTATTTAGTGGCAGGGGGTATGAGCAGTTCTTC,CASSLFSGRGYEQFF,TRBJ2-1,NA,TRBD1,TRBV27
TGCGCCAGCAGCCAAGAAGGAATGGGAGAGGCCTCTGGGGCCAACGTCCTGACTTTC,CASSQEGMGEASGANVLTF,TRBJ2-6,few,NA,TRBV4-3
TGCAGCTTCCCGAATTGGCGGGGGGCGAACACTGAAGCTTTCTTT,CSFPNWRGANTEAFF,TRBJ1-1,NA,NA,TRBV29-1
TGTGCCAGCAGTCCCCCGGACAGGGGGCTGAATCAGCCCCAGCATTTT,CASSPPDRGLNQPQHF,TRBJ1-5,NA,TRBD1,TRBV28
TGCGCCAGCAGCCAAGACCCACTCTATGGCTACACCTTC,CASSQDPLYGYTF,TRBJ1-2,once,NA,TRBV4-1
TGTGCCAGCAGTCGGGCGTCGAGCGGGAGTAACTACGAGCAGTACTTC,CASSRASSGSNYEQYF,TRBJ2-7,NA,TRBD2,TRBV7-2
TGTGCCAGCAGCTTAGACGCAGGGTCCGGGGCCAACGTCCTGACTTTC,CASSLDAGSGANVLTF,TRBJ2-6,NA,NA,TRBV7-9
TGTGCCAGCAGCCCAGGGAGGCCTGAGAACACTGAAGCTTTCTTT,CASSPGRPENTEAFF,TRBJ1-1,NA,NA,TRBV5-5
TGTGCCAGCAGCTTAGTGTCAGGGGATTACACAGATACGCAGTATTTT,CASSLVSGDYTDTQYF,TRBJ2-3,NA,NA,TRBV7-2
TGCAGCGTTGACCACCCCGGGGGACTAAACATTCAGTACTTC,CSVDHPGGLNIQYF,TRBJ2-4,NA,NA,TRBV29-1
TGCGCCAGCAGCCAAGTGGGAGGAGGGGAGACCCAGTACTTC,CASSQVGGGETQYF,TRBJ2-5,NA,NA,TRBV4-3
TGTGCCTGGGAACCTCAGGGGGATGATGAGCAGTTCTTC,CAWEPQGDDEQFF,TRBJ2-1,NA,TRBD1,TRBV30
TGTGCCAGCTCATCAGGGCCGCAGCCCCAGCATTTT,CASSSGPQPQHF,TRBJ1-5,NA,NA,TRBV18
TGTGCCAGCAGTTTATCCCCAGAAATCCTTAACTATGGCTACACCTTC,CASSLSPEILNYGYTF,TRBJ1-2,NA,NA,TRBV28
TGTGCCAGCGAGCCAATACCGGATACGCAGTATTTT,CASEPIPDTQYF,TRBJ2-3,NA,NA,TRBV2
TGTGCCAGCACAGGTTCTGGGGCCAACGTCCTGACTTTC,CASTGSGANVLTF,TRBJ2-6,NA,NA,TRBV6-5
TGTGCCAGCAACCCCCTAGCGGGCACAGATACGCAGTATTTT,CASNPLAGTDTQYF,TRBJ2-3,few,TRBD2,TRBV9
TGTGCCAGCAGCTCCGCCGGGACAAGGCAAGAGACCCAGTACTTC,CASSSAGTRQETQYF,TRBJ2-5,NA,NA,TRBV27
TGTGCCAGCAGTTTAGGGGGGGCCACGGACGGTCAATCCTTC,CASSLGGATDGQSF,TRBJ1-2,NA,NA,TRBV28
TGTGCCAGCAGCTCGCAGGCAGAAGAGACCCAGTACTTC,CASSSQAEETQYF,TRBJ2-5,NA,NA,TRBV11-2
TGTGCCAGCAGTCGTGAAGGGGCCGGGGAGCTGTTTTTT,CASSREGAGELFF,TRBJ2-2,NA,NA,TRBV27
TGCGCCAGCACCTGGGACCCACAGGGAAGCACAGATACGCAGTATTTT,CASTWDPQGSTDTQYF,TRBJ2-3,NA,NA,TRBV5-1
TGTGCCATCAGTACTAGCGGGTACCAAGAGACCCAGTACTTC,CAISTSGYQETQYF,TRBJ2-5,NA,TRBD2,TRBV10-3
TGTGCCAGCAGCCCCCTCCGGGACAGGCCTTATCAGCCCCAGCATTTT,CASSPLRDRPYQPQHF,TRBJ1-5,NA,TRBD1,TRBV28
TGTGCCAGCAGTGAACCAGGGGACCACGAGCAGTACTTC,CASSEPGDHEQYF,TRBJ2-7,NA,NA,TRBV25-1
TGCGCCAGCAGCGAGACTAGCGGCACAGATACGCAGTATTTT,CASSETSGTDTQYF,TRBJ2-3,NA,TRBD2,TRBV5-1
TGTGCCAGCAGTGACCCGGGACAGGGGACGGATACGCAGTATTTT,CASSDPGQGTDTQYF,TRBJ2-3,NA,TRBD1,TRBV6-1
TGTGCCAGCAGCTCGCTGGGCAGGGATGCCCCAGAGACCCAGTACTTC,CASSSLGRDAPETQYF,TRBJ2-5,NA,NA,TRBV7-9